Shown below are 26 T cell receptor beta chains from a single sample sequenced in a study of T cells in Graves' hyperthyroidism and ophthalmopathy. TCR beta CDR3 regions were amplified from RNA transcripts. HTBI primers drove first-round RT-PCR of the TCR CDR3. TCRdb processed the multiplex PCR reads anew with MiXCR; each CDR3 protein has one entry. The sample yields 700,000 or so distinct CDR3 sequences, roughly 15% seen once. Sequencing was performed on blood. All receptors come from a woman in her forties or fifties with Graves' ophthalmopathy.

This clonotype appeared many times. CDR3 in DNA: TGTGCCAGCAGCTTAGATCTGCTGGGAGAGACCCAGTACTTC. It encodes CASSLDLLGETQYF. The chain is built from TRBV11-2 and TRBJ2-5; D is undetermined. The CDR3 has 14 residues. Germline V gene data show CDR1 as SGHAT and CDR2 as FQNNGV. Trimming cost V 0 bases and J 4 bases, with 9 bases left between them. Filled out from reference TRBV11-2 and TRBJ2-5, the complete variable domain reads EAGVAQSPRYKIIEKRQSVAFWCNPISGHATLYWYQQILGQGPKLLIQFQNNGVVDDSQLPKDRFSAERLKGVDSTLKIQPAKLEDSAVYLCASSLDLLGETQYFGPGTRLLVL.

The sample holds many counts of this clonotype. The V call is TRBV12-3 or TRBV12-4, the J call TRBJ2-3, with D possibly TRBD2 on 6 matching bases. Trimming shortened V by 6 bases and J by 0 bases, and 13 bases separated the two germline ends. The CDR3 is 15 residues long. CDR3 sequence: CASRTGLLSTDTQYF. The CDR3, as DNA: TGTGCCAGCAGAACTGGACTACTAAGCACAGATACGCAGTATTTT.

This clonotype has a handful of counts. CDR3 bases: TGTGCCACCAGCAGAGGAGATGGCGGGAGTGATGAGCAGTTCTTC. The encoded protein is CATSRGDGGSDEQFF. The V call is TRBV15, the J call TRBJ2-1, with 7 positions matching TRBD2. The V gene's germline CDR1 is LNHNV and CDR2 YYDKDF (reference sequence). CDR3 length equals 15 residues. The V and J ends lost 1 base and 8 bases, in that order; junction bases with no gene match: 8.

This clonotype was seen ten or more times. The chain has TRBV5-1 and TRBJ2-1, with TRBD2 as a possible D gene (5 bases). Germline CDR1 reads SGHRS; CDR2 reads YFSETQ. Trimming stripped 3 bases from V and 1 base from J, with 11 bases between. This CDR3 contains 15 residues. CDR3 coding DNA: TGCGCCAGCAGCTCCTCTATAGCGTCCTACAATGAGCAGTTCTTC. This gives the protein CASSSSIASYNEQFF.

CDR3 nucleotides: TGTGCCAGTAGTATAAGCCCCTCGGGAGCGGGAAACCAAGAGACCCAGTACTTC. Translated: CASSISPSGAGNQETQYF. The chain combines TRBV19 with TRBJ2-5; the match to TRBD2 covers 7 bases. CDR3 size: 18 residues. The J segment lost 0 bases and the V segment lost 2 bases, leaving 12 bases of the junction unmatched. CDR1 and CDR2 from the germline V gene are LNHDA and SQIVND (reference sequence).

This clonotype was observed many times. This chain uses TRBV20-1 with TRBJ2-1, with D unclear. CDR1 is DFQATT, CDR2 SNEGSKA, per germline (reference sequence). V shed 0 bases and J shed 4 bases, with 13 bases lying between them. The CDR3 consists of 15 residues. This CDR3 is CSARDPTGFYNEQFF. The CDR3 DNA reads TGCAGTGCTAGAGATCCCACCGGGTTTTACAATGAGCAGTTCTTC.

This clonotype was seen repeatedly, ten times or more. The V and J genes are TRBV5-1 and TRBJ2-3; D is unresolved. CDR3 length: 15 residues. Trimming removed 0 bases at V and 0 bases at J, with 8 bases between. From germline, CDR1 is SGHRS and CDR2 YFSETQ. CDR3 nucleotide sequence: TGCGCCAGCAGCTTGGTCGGTACTAGCACAGATACGCAGTATTTT. Amino acid sequence: CASSLVGTSTDTQYF.

The V call is TRBV7-2, the J call TRBJ2-1, with 7 positions matching TRBD1. Germline assignment: CDR1 SGHTA and CDR2 FQGNSA. V shed 1 base and J 4 bases; nucleotides not matched to a gene: 4. The CDR3 covers 15 residues. The CDR3 DNA reads TGTGCCAGCAGCTTAGATAGGGGACAGTACAATGAGCAGTTCTTC. This translates into CASSLDRGQYNEQFF.

This clonotype was counted many times. The rearrangement links TRBV20-1 to TRBJ2-1; unclear D gene. Trimming removed 5 bases from V and 6 bases from J, with 14 bases in between. From germline, CDR1 is DFQATT and CDR2 SNEGSKA (reference sequence). CDR3 size: 13 residues. In nucleotides, the CDR3 is TGCAGTGCTCCTCATCTCCCCCGCAATGAGCAGTTCTTC. Translating gives CSAPHLPRNEQFF.

A few counts support this clonotype. The V and J genes are TRBV20-1 and TRBJ2-3; tentative D call: TRBD2 (6 bases). This CDR3 is built from 15 residues. The germline CDR1 and CDR2 sequences are DFQATT and SNEGSKA (reference sequence). V lost 3 bases and J 3 bases, leaving 16 bases between the germline ends. The CDR3 DNA reads TGCAGTGCTAGCGGGAGTCTAGCTAGAACAGATACGCAGTATTTT. It specifies CSASGSLARTDTQYF.

Only a few counts were recorded for this clonotype. The chain couples TRBV29-1 to TRBJ1-5; 8 bases match TRBD1. This CDR3 has 13 residues. Germline V gene sequence: CDR1 SQVTM, CDR2 ANQGSEA. With V trimmed by 5 bases and J by 4 bases, 4 bases remained unmatched. CDR3 sequence (DNA): TGCAGCGTTTCCGGGACAGGTAATCAGCCCCAGCATTTT. Amino acid sequence: CSVSGTGNQPQHF.

The chain has TRBV27 and TRBJ2-1; 13 nucleotides line up with TRBD2. Looked up from germline, CDR1 is MNHEY and CDR2 is SMNVEV (reference sequence). After removal of 6 bases from V and 9 bases from J, the junction contained 2 bases not matched to a gene. The CDR3 runs to 13 residues. CDR3 sequence (DNA): TGTGCCAGCAGGACTAGCGGGAGGTTTGAGCAGTTCTTC. The encoded protein is CASRTSGRFEQFF.

This clonotype was observed at least ten times. The genes are TRBV11-3 and TRBJ2-2; the D gene is possibly TRBD1 (6 bases). Germline CDR1 reads SGHNT; CDR2 reads YENEEA. The CDR3 loop spans 15 amino acids. V lost 6 bases, J lost 2 bases, and 13 bases lay in between. The CDR3 DNA reads as TGTGCCAGCAGAAACCCCGGGACAAACACCGGGGAGCTGTTTTTT. It specifies CASRNPGTNTGELFF.

As concerns this clonotype: A clone one base away is much larger, so this may be a read error. The V gene is TRBV20-1, the J gene TRBJ2-1; D gene ambiguous. CDR1 and CDR2 from the germline V gene are DFQATT and SNEGSKA (reference sequence). There are 11 residues in the CDR3. DNA for the CDR3: TGCAGTGCGAATATAGGAAATGAGCAGCTCTTC. It codes for CSANIGNEQLF.

This clonotype has only a few counts. The CDR3 reads CASRPIADSIEAFF. The CDR3 DNA reads TGTGCCAGTAGACCTATCGCGGACTCGATTGAAGCTTTCTTT. The chain employs TRBV19 and TRBJ1-1, with D unresolved. This CDR3 has 14 amino acids. Germline loops: CDR1 LNHDA, CDR2 SQIVND (reference sequence). Trimming shortened V by 6 bases and J by 7 bases, and 18 bases separated the two germline ends.

This clonotype came up a few times. The chain is built from TRBV7-9 and TRBJ2-3; 13 bases align to TRBD2. Trimming took 5 bases from V and 0 from J; bases not matched to a gene: 8. The germline V gene has CDR1 SEHNR and CDR2 FQNEAQ (reference sequence). The CDR3 consists of 18 residues. The CDR3 region is CASSQPGTSGISTDTQYF. CDR3 nucleotides: TGTGCCAGCAGCCAACCTGGGACTAGCGGGATAAGCACAGATACGCAGTATTTT.

This chain uses TRBV24-1 with TRBJ2-3; weak D call: TRBD1 (6 bases). The ends were cut back, 6 bases at V and 5 bases at J, with 17 bases in the middle. Germline V CDR1 and CDR2: KGHDR, SFDVKD. The CDR3 is 15 residues long. In nucleotides, the CDR3 is TGTGCCACCAGTAGCCCCCAGGGGTCGGGAGATACGCAGTATTTT. Encoded protein: CATSSPQGSGDTQYF.

This clonotype showed up many times. CDR3 DNA sequence: TGTGCCAGCAGCCCTCATGGGGACTATGGCTACACCTTC. Its protein product is CASSPHGDYGYTF. The V and J genes are TRBV28 and TRBJ1-2, with D uncertain. The V gene's germline CDR1 is MDHEN and CDR2 SYDVKM. Trimming removed 6 bases at V and 3 bases at J, with 11 bases between. The CDR3 covers 13 residues.

The chain is built from TRBV12-3 or TRBV12-4 and TRBJ2-3, with TRBD2 matching 9 bases. V lost 6 bases, J lost 3 bases, and 10 bases stayed unmatched. The CDR3 is made up of 16 amino acids. This CDR3 reads CASRFGRLAGTDTQYF. In nucleotides, the CDR3 is TGTGCCAGCAGGTTTGGGCGTCTAGCGGGAACAGATACGCAGTATTTT.

This clonotype has just a few counts. This chain connects TRBV10-3 to TRBJ1-4; no reliable D call. CDR1 ENHRY and CDR2 SYGVKD come from the germline V gene. The CDR3 runs 14 residues. Between the trimmed V and J ends, which lost 6 bases and 0 bases, there was a span of 8 bases. In nucleotides, the CDR3 is TGTGCCATCAGCAAAGAATCAACTAATGAAAAACTGTTTTTT. The encoded protein is CAISKESTNEKLFF.

This clonotype was counted between two and nine times. The rearrangement links TRBV7-6 to TRBJ2-1; D gene ambiguous. Trimming stripped 3 bases from V and 8 bases from J, with 14 bases between. The CDR3 is 14 residues long. In germline, CDR1 is SGHVS, CDR2 FNYEAQ. Written as DNA, the CDR3 is TGTGCCAGCAGCTTTAGCTCTAGTGTCTATGAGCAGTTCTTC. Its protein product is CASSFSSSVYEQFF.

There are many counts of this clonotype. The gene calls are TRBV7-2 and TRBJ1-2; D uncertain. CDR3 length: 11 residues. The germline V gene encodes CDR1 SGHTA and CDR2 FQGNSA. Trimming took off 2 bases at V and 8 bases at J, with 6 bases between the two ends. The CDR3 sequence: CASSLIEGYTF. The CDR3 DNA follows: TGTGCCAGCAGCTTAATCGAGGGCTACACCTTC.

This clonotype was recorded many times. The chain uses TRBV11-1 and TRBJ2-3, with 7 positions matching TRBD1. V lost 5 bases to trimming and J lost 4 bases; unmatched junction nucleotides: 9. CDR1 SGHAT and CDR2 FQDESV come from the germline V gene (reference sequence). The CDR3 extends over 15 amino acids. This CDR3 reads CASSIYRGSADTQYF. The CDR3 coding sequence is TGTGCCAGCAGCATATACAGGGGTTCGGCAGATACGCAGTATTTT.

This sequence joins TRBV10-3 and TRBJ1-6; weak D call: TRBD1 (5 bases). From germline, CDR1 is ENHRY and CDR2 SYGVKD. The V end was cut by 4 bases, the J end by 9 bases, with 16 bases between. The CDR3 has 15 residues. The CDR3 DNA sequence: TGTGCCATCAGTGCCCTGGGCGGGGGGACTTCACCCCTCCACTTT. Amino acid sequence: CAISALGGGTSPLHF.

This clonotype was found many times. The chain links TRBV7-8 to TRBJ1-5; D possibly corresponds to TRBD1 (5 bases). The CDR3 spans 13 residues. From germline, CDR1 is SGHVS and CDR2 FQNEAQ. Trimming removed 5 bases at V and 7 bases at J, with 12 bases between. The CDR3 sequence is CASSQGVRQPQHF. The CDR3 region has the DNA TGTGCCAGCAGCCAGGGAGTACGGCAGCCCCAGCATTTT.

This clonotype has ten or more counts. CDR3 in amino acids: CASSPGQPYQETQYF. CDR3 sequence (DNA): TGTGCCAGCTCACCGGGACAGCCGTACCAAGAGACCCAGTACTTC. The chain combines TRBV18 with TRBJ2-5; 7 positions match TRBD1. This CDR3 has 15 residues. The trim removed 3 bases at V and 0 bases at J, leaving 4 bases unmatched. In germline, CDR1 is KGHSH, CDR2 LQKENI.